This passage covers 25 T cell receptor beta chains from one sample sequenced in a study of cytomegalovirus exposure and HLA in healthy donors. With 60 Vbeta and 13 Jbeta primers, the PCR was carried out. Data came from immunoSEQ multiplex PCR; TCRdb stores just in-frame clones and leaves some out. This listing includes about 40,000 clones. The material sequenced was PBMCs. The source is a male donor in good health and CMV-seronegative.

The rearrangement joins TRBV18 to TRBJ1-1; D ambiguous. The germline V and J ends were trimmed by 5 bases and 1 base, with 14 bases remaining between them. Germline CDR1 and CDR2: KGHSH and LQKENI. The CDR3 has 15 amino acids. This chain's CDR3 is CASSTLSGSNTEAFF. The CDR3 region has the DNA TGTGCCAGCTCAACCTTATCGGGGTCGAACACTGAAGCTTTCTTT.

The chain combines TRBV7-9 with TRBJ1-3; weak D call: TRBD1 (5 bases). This CDR3 spans 15 amino acids. Germline V lookup: CDR1 SEHNR, CDR2 FQNEAQ (reference sequence). V lost 3 bases, J lost 3 bases, and 12 bases lay in between. CDR3 sequence (DNA): TGTGCCAGCAGCTTCCAGGGCCCCGGTGGAAACACCATATATTTT. Translating gives CASSFQGPGGNTIYF.

The chain uses TRBV2 and TRBJ1-1; 7 bases map to TRBD1. The germline CDR1 and CDR2 sequences are SNHLY and FYNNEI. V was pared by 5 bases and J by 5 bases, with 5 bases of the junction left unmatched. The CDR3 loop spans 13 amino acids. The CDR3 is CASSKDRRTEAFF. The CDR3, as DNA: TGTGCCAGCAGTAAGGACAGGCGGACTGAAGCTTTCTTT.

The chain links TRBV2 to TRBJ2-1; 7 nucleotides match TRBD2. The CDR3 has 13 amino acids. Per germline, CDR1 SNHLY and CDR2 FYNNEI. After removal of 3 bases from V and 6 bases from J, the junction contained 2 bases not matched to a gene. The CDR3 here is CASSDWGGNEQFF. For the CDR3, the DNA is TGTGCCAGCAGTGATTGGGGGGGCAATGAGCAGTTCTTC.

The chain carries TRBV6-4 and TRBJ2-3; 11 nucleotides line up with TRBD1. V shed 0 bases, J shed 4 bases, and the junction held 0 bases outside the gene matches. Germline V gene lookup returns CDR1 MRHNA and CDR2 SNTAGT. This CDR3 has 15 amino acids. The CDR3 region has the DNA TGTGCCAGCAGTGACTCGGGACAGGGGGCAGATACGCAGTATTTT. Amino acid sequence: CASSDSGQGADTQYF.

V is TRBV19 and J is TRBJ2-1, with 9 positions matching TRBD1. CDR1 and CDR2 (germline): LNHDA, SQIVND (reference sequence). Germline trimming cut 5 bases from V and 4 bases from J; bases unmatched to any gene: 6. The CDR3 extends over 15 amino acids. CDR3 loop: CASSWGQGYYNEQFF. The CDR3 DNA follows: TGTGCCAGTAGTTGGGGACAGGGATATTACAATGAGCAGTTCTTC.

The chain joins TRBV7-2 to TRBJ2-1; D unclear. Germline values: CDR1 SGHTA, CDR2 FQGNSA. The CDR3 sequence is 15 residues long. V lost 4 bases, J lost 0 bases, and 10 bases lay in between. The CDR3 bases are TGTGCCAGCAGCTACCGACTGCACTCCTACAATGAGCAGTTCTTC. As protein: CASSYRLHSYNEQFF.

With regard to this clone: Other DNA sequences in the same sample also yield this CDR3. This chain uses TRBV11-2 with TRBJ2-7, with 8 bases that match TRBD1. This CDR3 spans 15 amino acids. Losses at the gene ends were 6 bases for V and 6 bases for J; bases not matched to a gene: 13. The germline V gene has CDR1 SGHAT and CDR2 FQNNGV. The CDR3 DNA follows: TGTGCCAGCAGGGCCTGGGGCAGGGGGCTCGGCGAGCAGTACTTC. It is translated as CASRAWGRGLGEQYF. Based on the CDR3 plus reference TRBV11-2 and TRBJ2-7, the full variable domain is EAGVAQSPRYKIIEKRQSVAFWCNPISGHATLYWYQQILGQGPKLLIQFQNNGVVDDSQLPKDRFSAERLKGVDSTLKIQPAKLEDSAVYLCASRAWGRGLGEQYFGPGTRLTVT.

The rearrangement joins TRBV13 to TRBJ1-5, with D tentatively TRBD1 (5 bases). The germline V gene encodes CDR1 PRHDT and CDR2 FYEKMQ (reference sequence). Trimming stripped 6 bases from V and 3 bases from J, with 9 bases between. The CDR3 has 13 amino acids. DNA of the CDR3: TGTGCCAGCAGGCGGGGGAACAATCAGCCCCAGCATTTT. Its translation: CASRRGNNQPQHF.

The chain couples TRBV2 to TRBJ2-4; 7 positions match TRBD2. This CDR3 has 13 amino acids. Germline V CDR1 and CDR2: SNHLY, FYNNEI. V was pared by 6 bases and J by 6 bases, with 5 bases of the junction left unmatched. CDR3 residues: CASRGEGPNIQYF. As DNA, the CDR3 is TGTGCCAGCAGGGGGGAGGGGCCAAACATTCAGTACTTC.

The CDR3 nucleotides are TGCGCCAGTGCGTATAGCGGGGGGGGCACAGATACGCAGTATTTT. Protein product: CASAYSGGGTDTQYF. The chain recombines TRBV5-1 with TRBJ2-3, with TRBD2 matching 11 bases. The CDR3 consists of 15 residues. The V gene end was trimmed by 8 bases and the J gene end by 1 base; junction bases not matched to a gene: 6. The germline gives CDR1 SGHRS, CDR2 YFSETQ.

This rearrangement joins TRBV5-1 to TRBJ1-4, with 11 nucleotides matching TRBD1. The CDR3 sequence is 17 residues long. V lost 4 bases, J lost 11 bases, and 16 bases stayed unmatched. Germline CDR1 is SGHRS and CDR2 is YFSETQ. For the CDR3, the DNA is TGCGCCAGCAGCCGCCGGGACAGGGGGGGACGAGGCGGCAAACTGTTTTTT. Its translation is CASSRRDRGGRGGKLFF.

The chain has TRBV5-4 and TRBJ1-2; possible D gene TRBD1, 5 bases. Germline V lookup: CDR1 SGHNT, CDR2 YYREEE (reference sequence). V lost 0 bases and J lost 8, with 11 bases in between. The CDR3 contains 13 residues. This CDR3 reads CASSLAHRNGYTF. The DNA of the CDR3 is TGTGCCAGCAGCTTGGCCCACAGGAACGGCTACACCTTC.

V usage is TRBV5-4 and J usage is TRBJ1-4; D is perhaps TRBD1 (5 bases). Deletions cut 4 bases from V and 3 bases from J, with 13 bases between. Per germline, CDR1 SGHNT and CDR2 YYREEE (reference sequence). This CDR3 comprises 15 residues. In nucleotides, the CDR3 is TGTGCCAGCAGCCCGGGGGGTTTATCTAATGAAAAACTGTTTTTT. Amino acid sequence: CASSPGGLSNEKLFF.

The chain links TRBV6-6 to TRBJ2-1, with D maybe TRBD1 (6 bases). Trimming pared 7 bases from V and 3 bases from J, leaving 10 bases between. The CDR3 totals 13 residues. Germline values: CDR1 MNHNY, CDR2 SVGAGI (reference sequence). DNA for the CDR3: TGTGCCAGCAATCCACAGGGCTACAATGAGCAGTTCTTC. This translates into CASNPQGYNEQFF.

The rearrangement uses TRBV15 and TRBJ2-1; 10 bases are shared with TRBD1. With 8 bases clipped from V and 2 bases from J, the junction kept 6 bases outside the gene matches. The CDR3 is 15 residues long. Germline V gene lookup returns CDR1 LNHNV and CDR2 YYDKDF (reference sequence). CDR3 amino acids: CATGTGTGAYNEQFF. DNA of the CDR3: TGTGCCACCGGCACCGGGACAGGGGCCTACAATGAGCAGTTCTTC.

The DNA of the CDR3 is TGTGCCACCAGCACCCAGAGCACAGATACGCAGTATTTT. Encoded protein: CATSTQSTDTQYF. The genes are TRBV15 and TRBJ2-3; no firm D call. The V gene lost 4 bases and the J gene lost 0 bases, with 5 bases spanning the gap. CDR3 length equals 13 residues. CDR1 is LNHNV, CDR2 YYDKDF, per germline (reference sequence).

CDR3 sequence reads: CASSLGGGIVYEQYF. The CDR3 DNA reads TGTGCCAGCAGTTTGGGAGGGGGTATAGTATACGAGCAGTACTTC. V usage is TRBV28 and J usage is TRBJ2-7, with D possibly TRBD2 on 7 matching bases. CDR3 length: 15 residues. V was cut by 3 bases and J by 4 bases, with 16 bases left in between. Per germline, CDR1 MDHEN and CDR2 SYDVKM.

The V and J genes are TRBV9 and TRBJ2-7, with D possibly matching TRBD2 (5 bases). V shed 0 bases and J shed 1 base, with 8 bases lying between them. This CDR3 comprises 14 residues. The germline V gene has CDR1 SGDLS and CDR2 YYNGEE. The CDR3 protein is CASSVDGGSYEQYF. The CDR3 DNA reads as TGTGCCAGCAGCGTAGATGGAGGTTCCTACGAGCAGTACTTC.

The chain is built from TRBV11-2 and TRBJ2-7, with D unclear. With 5 bases removed from V and 0 bases from J, the gap between germline ends came to 11 bases. Germline-derived CDR1 and CDR2 are SGHAT and FQNNGV. The CDR3 spans 14 residues. CDR3 residues: CASSSADSSYEQYF. CDR3 coding DNA: TGTGCCAGCAGCAGTGCTGATAGCTCCTACGAGCAGTACTTC. The whole variable domain, filled in from reference TRBV11-2 and TRBJ2-7, reads EAGVAQSPRYKIIEKRQSVAFWCNPISGHATLYWYQQILGQGPKLLIQFQNNGVVDDSQLPKDRFSAERLKGVDSTLKIQPAKLEDSAVYLCASSSADSSYEQYFGPGTRLTVT.

The J gene is TRBJ1-6, the V gene TRBV7-3; maybe TRBD1 (6 bases). Germline-derived CDR1 and CDR2 are SGHTA and FQGTGA. The CDR3 loop spans 19 amino acids. Trimming took 1 base from V and 9 from J, leaving 25 bases between them. CDR3 nucleotide sequence: TGTGCCAGCAGCTTAAACCAGGCGGGGGGCAGGGTGGCGGGTTCACCCCTCCACTTT. This gives the protein CASSLNQAGGRVAGSPLHF.

This chain joins TRBV6-4 and TRBJ2-1, with TRBD2 matching 10 bases. J was trimmed by 9 bases and V by 4 bases; bases with no gene match: 12. The germline V gene encodes CDR1 MRHNA and CDR2 SNTAGT. CDR3 length: 16 amino acids. CDR3 region: CASSVEGAGGQVEQFF. CDR3 sequence (DNA): TGTGCCAGCAGTGTGGAAGGAGCGGGGGGGCAGGTTGAGCAGTTCTTC.

V usage is TRBV5-4 and J usage is TRBJ1-2, with unresolved D. The ends were cut back, 0 bases at V and 8 bases at J, with 14 bases in the middle. Germline V gives CDR1 SGHNT, CDR2 YYREEE (reference sequence). This CDR3 is built from 14 residues. The DNA for the CDR3 is TGTGCCAGCAGCTTGGAGCCCGGGGTGCCCGGCTACACCTTC. This gives the protein CASSLEPGVPGYTF.

This chain links TRBV7-3 with TRBJ1-1, with D tentatively TRBD1 (5 bases). Trimming shortened V by 1 base and J by 4 bases, and 16 bases separated the two germline ends. Looked up from germline, CDR1 is SGHTA and CDR2 is FQGTGA. The CDR3 has 16 amino acids. The CDR3 coding sequence is TGTGCCAGCAGCTTAAGGGCAGGGCAAACGACCACTGAAGCTTTCTTT. It translates to CASSLRAGQTTTEAFF.

V and J are TRBV5-1 and TRBJ2-2; D possibly corresponds to TRBD2 (5 bases). From germline, CDR1 is SGHRS and CDR2 YFSETQ. With 0 bases removed from V and 4 bases from J, the gap between germline ends came to 7 bases. This CDR3 is built from 14 residues. CDR3 bases: TGCGCCAGCAGCTTGGGTGGGAGCACCGGGGAGCTGTTTTTT. Translated: CASSLGGSTGELFF.